The rows below give T cell receptor beta chains drawn from one sample of a study of T cell responses to AZD1222 COVID-19 vaccine. Sequencing used immunoSEQ multiplex PCR; TCRdb keeps in-frame clones, though not all of them. This sample has over 120,000 clones; approximately 90% occur once, and the top ten carry under 2%. The material sequenced was peripheral blood, taken 28 days after the second AZD1222 dose. Source of these receptors: an adult who received the AZD1222 COVID-19 vaccine. Each CDR3 is given without its conserved first and last residue.

J: TRBJ2-7; V: TRBV2; CDR3: ASSAPGRGDEQY
J: TRBJ2-6; V: TRBV6-6; CDR3: ASSYGYAEVLT
J: TRBJ1-1; V: TRBV11-2; CDR3: ASSLAARGYTEAF
J: TRBJ2-1; V: TRBV29-1; CDR3: SVGGLAGGLLSSYNEQF
J: TRBJ1-5; V: TRBV6-5; CDR3: ASSLTGGGNQPQH
J: TRBJ1-1; V: TRBV7-9; CDR3: ASSLVSGGREAF
J: TRBJ2-5; V: TRBV7-2; CDR3: ASSLVEQETQY
J: TRBJ2-5; V: TRBV7-2; CDR3: ASSTGTSGRETQY
J: TRBJ1-1; V: TRBV6-6; CDR3: ASSPGGGSTEAF
J: TRBJ1-5; V: TRBV12-5; CDR3: ASGAGTGGNQPQH
J: TRBJ2-7; V: TRBV3-1/TRBV3-2; CDR3: ASSQEGQLYEQY
J: TRBJ2-1; V: TRBV9; CDR3: ASSVWIGPQF
J: TRBJ2-4; V: TRBV19; CDR3: ASSAYRGREAKNIQY
J: TRBJ2-5; V: TRBV6-5; CDR3: ASSTLDPKRTQY
J: TRBJ1-5; V: TRBV6-2/TRBV6-3; CDR3: ASSYPGNQPQH
J: TRBJ2-2; V: TRBV7-6; CDR3: ASSYTGELF
J: TRBJ1-4; V: TRBV3-1/TRBV3-2; CDR3: ASSDRASNEKLF
J: TRBJ2-1; V: TRBV6-5; CDR3: ASSYFGGTSINEQF
J: TRBJ1-1; V: TRBV7-2; CDR3: ASSLGRMNTEAF
J: TRBJ1-2; V: TRBV11-2; CDR3: ASSATSTGPTNYGYT
J: TRBJ1-1; V: TRBV25-1; CDR3: ASSEYGGETEAF
J: TRBJ2-7; V: TRBV6-6; CDR3: ASSLPTGGMYEQY
J: TRBJ1-2; V: TRBV11-3; CDR3: ASSPGYSYGYT
J: TRBJ1-2; V: TRBV7-9; CDR3: ASSPSPSGGQASYGYT
J: TRBJ1-1; V: TRBV9; CDR3: ASSATGGAINTEAF
J: TRBJ1-6; V: TRBV27; CDR3: ASSLTSNGAHSPLH
J: TRBJ1-5; V: TRBV30; CDR3: AWSVGGVDQPQH
J: TRBJ2-1; V: TRBV27; CDR3: ASSSPGLAGYEQF
J: TRBJ2-3; V: TRBV5-1; CDR3: ASSGKGTGERPDTQY
J: TRBJ1-3; V: TRBV19; CDR3: ASLQGKETGNTIY
J: TRBJ2-1; V: TRBV14; CDR3: ASSQGPNSDEQF
J: TRBJ2-7; V: TRBV11-2; CDR3: ASSRDNYEQY
J: TRBJ2-1; V: TRBV19; CDR3: ASSQGNEQF
J: TRBJ2-5; V: TRBV7-3; CDR3: ASTPEGGETQY
J: TRBJ2-3; V: TRBV24-1; CDR3: ATSDLGLGERDTQY
J: TRBJ1-2; V: TRBV5-4; CDR3: ASSLGGATEKPYGYT
J: TRBJ2-3; V: TRBV27; CDR3: ASSALEEEFTDTQY